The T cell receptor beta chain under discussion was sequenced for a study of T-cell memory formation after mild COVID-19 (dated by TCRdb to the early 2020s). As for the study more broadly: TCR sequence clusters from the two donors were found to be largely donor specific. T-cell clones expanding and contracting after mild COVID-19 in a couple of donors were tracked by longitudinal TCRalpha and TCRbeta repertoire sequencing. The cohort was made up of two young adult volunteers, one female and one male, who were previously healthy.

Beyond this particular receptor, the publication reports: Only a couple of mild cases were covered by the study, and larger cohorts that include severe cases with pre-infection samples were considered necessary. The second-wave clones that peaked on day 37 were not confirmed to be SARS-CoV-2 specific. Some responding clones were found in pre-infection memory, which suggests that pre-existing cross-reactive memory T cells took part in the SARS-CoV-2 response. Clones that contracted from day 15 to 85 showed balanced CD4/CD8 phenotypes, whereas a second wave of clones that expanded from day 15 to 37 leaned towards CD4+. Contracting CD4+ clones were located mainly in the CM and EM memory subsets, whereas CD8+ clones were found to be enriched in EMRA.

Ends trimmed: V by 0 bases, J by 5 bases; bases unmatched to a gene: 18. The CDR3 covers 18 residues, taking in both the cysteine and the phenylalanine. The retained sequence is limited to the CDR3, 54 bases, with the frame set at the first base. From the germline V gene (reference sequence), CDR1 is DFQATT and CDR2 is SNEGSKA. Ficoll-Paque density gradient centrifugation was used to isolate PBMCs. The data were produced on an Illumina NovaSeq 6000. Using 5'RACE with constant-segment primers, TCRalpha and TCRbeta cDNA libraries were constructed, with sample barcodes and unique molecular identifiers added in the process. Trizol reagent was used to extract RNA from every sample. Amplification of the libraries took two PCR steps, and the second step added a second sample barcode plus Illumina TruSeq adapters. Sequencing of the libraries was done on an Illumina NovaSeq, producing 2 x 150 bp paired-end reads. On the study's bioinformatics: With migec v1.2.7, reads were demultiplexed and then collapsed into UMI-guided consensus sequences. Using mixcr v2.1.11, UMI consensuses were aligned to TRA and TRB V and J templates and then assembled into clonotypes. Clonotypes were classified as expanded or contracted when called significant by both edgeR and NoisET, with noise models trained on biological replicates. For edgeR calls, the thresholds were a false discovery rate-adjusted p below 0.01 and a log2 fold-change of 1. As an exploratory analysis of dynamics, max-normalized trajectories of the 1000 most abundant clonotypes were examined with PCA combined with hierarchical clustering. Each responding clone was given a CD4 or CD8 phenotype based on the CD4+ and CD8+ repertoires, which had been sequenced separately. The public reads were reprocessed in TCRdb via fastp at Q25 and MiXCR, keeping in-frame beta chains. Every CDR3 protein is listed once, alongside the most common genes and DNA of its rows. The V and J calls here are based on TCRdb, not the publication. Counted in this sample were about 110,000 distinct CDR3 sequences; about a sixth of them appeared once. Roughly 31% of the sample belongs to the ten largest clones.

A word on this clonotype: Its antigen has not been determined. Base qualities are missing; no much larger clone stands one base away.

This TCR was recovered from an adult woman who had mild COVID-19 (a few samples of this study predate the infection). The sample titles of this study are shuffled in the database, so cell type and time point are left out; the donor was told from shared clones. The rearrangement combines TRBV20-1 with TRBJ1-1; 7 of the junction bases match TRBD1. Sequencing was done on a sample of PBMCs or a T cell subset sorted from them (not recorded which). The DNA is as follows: TGCAGTGCTAGAGATCAAGGCCGTACAGGGGCGGGAAGAACTGAAGCTTTCTTT. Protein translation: CSARDQGRTGAGRTEAFF.